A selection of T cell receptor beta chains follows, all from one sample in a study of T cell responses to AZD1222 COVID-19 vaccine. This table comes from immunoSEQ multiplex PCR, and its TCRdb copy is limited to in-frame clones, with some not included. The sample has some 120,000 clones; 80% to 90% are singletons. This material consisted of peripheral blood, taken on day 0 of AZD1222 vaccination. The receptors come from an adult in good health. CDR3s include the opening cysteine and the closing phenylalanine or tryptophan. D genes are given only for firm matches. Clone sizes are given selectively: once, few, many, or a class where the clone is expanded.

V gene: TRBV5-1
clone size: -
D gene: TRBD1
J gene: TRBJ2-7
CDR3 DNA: TGCGCCAGCAGCCCGGGACAGGGGAGGGACGAGCAGTACTTC
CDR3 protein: CASSPGQGRDEQYF

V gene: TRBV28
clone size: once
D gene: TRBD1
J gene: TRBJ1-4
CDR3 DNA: TGTGCCAGCATCCCCCAAGGACAGGGTCGAGAAAAACTGTTTTTT
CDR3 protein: CASIPQGQGREKLFF

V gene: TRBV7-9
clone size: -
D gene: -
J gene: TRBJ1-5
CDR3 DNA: TGTGCCAGCAGCTTAGTAGGTGCGGGTCAGCCCCAGCATTTT
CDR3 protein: CASSLVGAGQPQHF

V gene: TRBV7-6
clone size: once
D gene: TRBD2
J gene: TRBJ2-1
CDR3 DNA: TGTGCCAGCAGCTTAGAGCTTTCTTGGGCTAGCGGTTACAATGAGCAGTTCTTC
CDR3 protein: CASSLELSWASGYNEQFF

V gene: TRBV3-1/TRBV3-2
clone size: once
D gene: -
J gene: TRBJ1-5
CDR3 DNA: TGTGCCAGCAGCCAAAAATATGAGCAGCCCCAGCATTTT
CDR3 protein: CASSQKYEQPQHF

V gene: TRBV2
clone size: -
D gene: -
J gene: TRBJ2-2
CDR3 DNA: TGTGCCAGCAGTGAAGGGGCGAACACCGGGGAGCTGTTTTTT
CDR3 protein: CASSEGANTGELFF

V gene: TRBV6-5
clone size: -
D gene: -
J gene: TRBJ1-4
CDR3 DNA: TGTGCCAGCATATTGCAGGGGAGTCGGAATGAAAAACTGTTTTTT
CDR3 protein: CASILQGSRNEKLFF

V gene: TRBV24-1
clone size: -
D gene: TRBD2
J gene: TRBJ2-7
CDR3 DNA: TGTGCCACCAGTGATCCCACCTCGTCGGGCGGGAGCTCCTACGAGCAGTACTTC
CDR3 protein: CATSDPTSSGGSSYEQYF

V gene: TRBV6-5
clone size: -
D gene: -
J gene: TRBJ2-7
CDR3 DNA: TGTGCCACCGGACCCACCTACGAGCAGTACTTC
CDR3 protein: CATGPTYEQYF

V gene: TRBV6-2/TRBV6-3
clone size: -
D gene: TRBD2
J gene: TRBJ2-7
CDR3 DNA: TGTGCCAGCAGTTCCCCCCCGGGCCGAGAGAGCGGGAGCTACGAGCAGTACTTC
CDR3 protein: CASSSPPGRESGSYEQYF

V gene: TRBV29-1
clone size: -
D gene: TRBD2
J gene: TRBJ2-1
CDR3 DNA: TGCAGCGCCGAAGGGCGGGAGGCCTACAATGAGCAGTTCTTC
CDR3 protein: CSAEGREAYNEQFF

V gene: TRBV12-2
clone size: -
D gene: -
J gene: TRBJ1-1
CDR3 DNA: TGTGCAAGTCGCTTTGAAGCTTTCTTT
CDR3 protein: CASRFEAFF

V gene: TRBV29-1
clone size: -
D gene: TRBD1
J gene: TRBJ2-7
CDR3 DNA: TGCAGCGTTGATGTTACAGGGGCCTACGAGCAGTACTTC
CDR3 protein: CSVDVTGAYEQYF

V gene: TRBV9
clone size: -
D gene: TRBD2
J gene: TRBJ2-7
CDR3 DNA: TGTGCCAGCAGCGTAGGGGGGACTACCTACGAGCAGTACTTC
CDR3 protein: CASSVGGTTYEQYF

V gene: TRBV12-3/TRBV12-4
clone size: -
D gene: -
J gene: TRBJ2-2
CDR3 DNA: TGTGCCAGCAGTTCCTCAGGGTCCGGGGAGCTGTTTTTT
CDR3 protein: CASSSSGSGELFF

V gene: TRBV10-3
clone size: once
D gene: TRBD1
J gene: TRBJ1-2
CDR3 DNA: TGTGCCATCAACCCCGGGACAGGGCTCGTCGACTATGGCTACACCTTC
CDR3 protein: CAINPGTGLVDYGYTF

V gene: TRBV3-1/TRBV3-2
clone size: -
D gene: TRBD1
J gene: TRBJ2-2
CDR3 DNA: TGTGCCAGCAGCACCCGACAGGGAAAAAACACCGGGGAGCTGTTTTTT
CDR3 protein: CASSTRQGKNTGELFF

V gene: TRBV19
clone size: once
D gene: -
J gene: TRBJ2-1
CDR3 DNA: TGTGCCAGTAGTATAGATCTTGGCTACAGCTCCTACAATGAGCAGTTCTTC
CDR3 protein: CASSIDLGYSSYNEQFF

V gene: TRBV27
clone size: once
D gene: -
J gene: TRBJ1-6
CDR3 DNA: TGTGCCAGCAGTTTCGAGAGCTCCTATAATTCACCCCTCCACTTT
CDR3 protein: CASSFESSYNSPLHF

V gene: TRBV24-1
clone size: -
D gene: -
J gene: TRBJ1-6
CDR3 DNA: TGTGCCACCAGTGAGGGGTTCCTATCGGCCCTCCACTTT
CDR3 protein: CATSEGFLSALHF

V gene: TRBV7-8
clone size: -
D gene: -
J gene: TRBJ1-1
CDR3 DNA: TGTGCCAGCAGCTTAGTCACGCTGAACACTGAAGCTTTCTTT
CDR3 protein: CASSLVTLNTEAFF

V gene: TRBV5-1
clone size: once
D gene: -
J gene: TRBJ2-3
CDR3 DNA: TGCGCCAGCAGCTTGGCCCCAGGGGAGGGAACAGATACGCAGTATTTT
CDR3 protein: CASSLAPGEGTDTQYF

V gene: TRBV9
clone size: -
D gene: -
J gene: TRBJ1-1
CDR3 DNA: TGTGCCAGCAGCGTAAGTCCGAACACTGAAGCTTTCTTT
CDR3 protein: CASSVSPNTEAFF

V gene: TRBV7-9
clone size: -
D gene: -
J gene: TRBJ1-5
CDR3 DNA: TGTGCCAGCAGCTTAAGCTTCGGACTCCCTTATCAGCCCCAGCATTTT
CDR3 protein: CASSLSFGLPYQPQHF

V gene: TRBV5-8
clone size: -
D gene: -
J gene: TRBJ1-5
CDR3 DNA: TGTGCCAGCAGCGGCGGTGGGAGCAATCAGCCCCAGCATTTT
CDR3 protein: CASSGGGSNQPQHF

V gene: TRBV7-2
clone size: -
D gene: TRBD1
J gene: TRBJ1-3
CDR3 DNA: TGTGCCAGCAGCTTAGGAACCGCCGGACAGGGGTTAAACACCATATATTTT
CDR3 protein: CASSLGTAGQGLNTIYF

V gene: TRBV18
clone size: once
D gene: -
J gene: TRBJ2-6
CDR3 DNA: TGTGCCAGCTCGCCTCAGGGGAGGGCCAACGTCCTGACTTTC
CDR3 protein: CASSPQGRANVLTF

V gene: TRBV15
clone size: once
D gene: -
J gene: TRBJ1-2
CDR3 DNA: TGTGCCACCAGCAAGATAGGAGGGCAGGGGTATGGCTACACCTTC
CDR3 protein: CATSKIGGQGYGYTF

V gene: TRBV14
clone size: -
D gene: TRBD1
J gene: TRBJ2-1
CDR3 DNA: TGTGCCAGCAGCCAGTCAGGACAGGTCGCGCTTCGGTTCTTC
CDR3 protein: CASSQSGQVALRFF

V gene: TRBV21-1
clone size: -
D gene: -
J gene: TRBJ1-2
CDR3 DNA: TGTGCCAGCTTACAGGGCGGACTTTACCACACAATTACTGGCTACACCTTC
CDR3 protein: CASLQGGLYHTITGYTF

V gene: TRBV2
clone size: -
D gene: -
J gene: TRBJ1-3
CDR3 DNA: TGTGCCAGCAGTGATCTGATCTCTGGAAACACCATATATTTT
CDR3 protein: CASSDLISGNTIYF

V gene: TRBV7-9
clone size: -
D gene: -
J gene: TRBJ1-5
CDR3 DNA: TGTGCCAGCAGGGGACTTAGCAATCAGCCCCAGCATTTT
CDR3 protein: CASRGLSNQPQHF

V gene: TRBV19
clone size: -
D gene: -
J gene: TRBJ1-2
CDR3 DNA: TGTGCCAGTAGAACTTCTCCCACGCTACAGAGCTATGGCTACACCTTC
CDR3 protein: CASRTSPTLQSYGYTF

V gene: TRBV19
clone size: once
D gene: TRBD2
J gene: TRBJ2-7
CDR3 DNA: TGTGCCAGTAGTTTAGGACTAGCTAACGAGCAGTACTTC
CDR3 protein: CASSLGLANEQYF

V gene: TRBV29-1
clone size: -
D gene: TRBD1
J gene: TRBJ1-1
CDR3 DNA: TGCAGCGCGGACAGGCTGAACACTGAAGCTTTCTTT
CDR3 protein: CSADRLNTEAFF

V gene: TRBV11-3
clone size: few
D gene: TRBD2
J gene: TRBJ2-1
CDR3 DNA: TGTGCCAGCAGCTCCCGCTGGACTAGCGGGAAAAATGGGGGGTACAATGAGCAGTTCTTC
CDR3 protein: CASSSRWTSGKNGGYNEQFF

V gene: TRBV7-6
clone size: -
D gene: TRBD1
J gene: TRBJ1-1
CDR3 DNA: TGTGCCAGCAGCCCGTCCGACAGGGCTAACACTGAAGCTTTCTTT
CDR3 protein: CASSPSDRANTEAFF

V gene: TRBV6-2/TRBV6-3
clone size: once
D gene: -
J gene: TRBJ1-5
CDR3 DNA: TGTGCCAGCAGTACGGGGACGGTCAATCAGCCCCAGCATTTT
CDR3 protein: CASSTGTVNQPQHF

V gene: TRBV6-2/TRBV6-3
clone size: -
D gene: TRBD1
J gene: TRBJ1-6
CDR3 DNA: TGTGCCAGCAGTTCTGGGACAGGGAACTCACCCCTCCACTTT
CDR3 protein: CASSSGTGNSPLHF

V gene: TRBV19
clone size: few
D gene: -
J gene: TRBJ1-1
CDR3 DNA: TGTGCCAGTACCCCACAGGTACTAATGAACACTGAAGCTTTCTTT
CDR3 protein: CASTPQVLMNTEAFF

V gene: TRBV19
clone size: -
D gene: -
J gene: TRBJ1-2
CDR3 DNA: TGTGCCAGTTTGCTCACCGGTGGGGAAGTCTATGGCTACACCTTC
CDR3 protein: CASLLTGGEVYGYTF

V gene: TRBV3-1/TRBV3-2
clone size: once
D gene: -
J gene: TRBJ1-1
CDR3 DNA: TGTGCCAGCAGCCAAGTATCGGGAACATCTGAAGCTTTCTTT
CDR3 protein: CASSQVSGTSEAFF

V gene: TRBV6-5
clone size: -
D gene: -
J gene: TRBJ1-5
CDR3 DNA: TGTGCCAGCAGTTCTGGTCAGCCCCAGCATTTT
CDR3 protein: CASSSGQPQHF

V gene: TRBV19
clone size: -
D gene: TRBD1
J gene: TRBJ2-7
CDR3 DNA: TGTGCCAGTCGGGGGACAGGAAGCCCCTACGAGCAGTACTTC
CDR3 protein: CASRGTGSPYEQYF

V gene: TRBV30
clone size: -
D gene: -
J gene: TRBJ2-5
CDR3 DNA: TGTGCCTGGAGTGTGGCTGGCGGAGAGACCCAGTACTTC
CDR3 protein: CAWSVAGGETQYF

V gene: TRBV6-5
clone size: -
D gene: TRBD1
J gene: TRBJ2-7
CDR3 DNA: TGTGCCAGCGGGACAGGGTCCCTCGGTAGGGGCGAGCAGTACTTC
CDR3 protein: CASGTGSLGRGEQYF

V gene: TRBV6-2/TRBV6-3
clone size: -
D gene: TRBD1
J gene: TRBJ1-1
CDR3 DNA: TGTGCCAGCAGTTACCGATCGGGACAGATGAACACTGAAGCTTTCTTT
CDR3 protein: CASSYRSGQMNTEAFF

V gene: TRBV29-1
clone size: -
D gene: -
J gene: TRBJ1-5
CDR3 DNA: TGCAGCGTTAGAGATAGCAATCAGCCCCAGCATTTT
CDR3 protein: CSVRDSNQPQHF

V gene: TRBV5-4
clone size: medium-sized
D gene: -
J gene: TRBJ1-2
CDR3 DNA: TGTGCCAGCAGCCCGAAAATAGGACAGACTATCCCCTATGGCTACACCTTC
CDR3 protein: CASSPKIGQTIPYGYTF

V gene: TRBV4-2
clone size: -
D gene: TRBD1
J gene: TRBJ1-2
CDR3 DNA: TGTGCCAGCAGCCAGGGGGACAGGTTAAACTATGGCTACACCTTC
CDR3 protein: CASSQGDRLNYGYTF

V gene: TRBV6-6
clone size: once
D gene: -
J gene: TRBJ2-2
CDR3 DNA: TGTGCCAGCAGTTACTCGGCCTTTTCCGGGGAGCTGTTTTTT
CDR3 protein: CASSYSAFSGELFF